This T cell receptor beta chain is drawn from a study of Ad26.COV2.S vaccination and SARS-CoV-2 variants. Study-level results: Possible underestimation of total T cell responses by the TCR breadth and depth analyses was noted.

Treatment here: around 19 received Ad26.COV2.S at low or high dose, single or two shots; about five received placebo; per-sample allocation not given. On day 63 after the first injection, vaccine and placebo recipients gave samples. This clone was observed a few times. No antigen is known for it. Trimming stripped 7 bases from V and 6 bases from J, with 10 bases between. Looked up from germline, CDR1 is SNHLY and CDR2 is FYNNEI. CDR3 size: 12 residues. The method was immunoSEQ multiplex PCR; TCRdb's version includes in-frame clones alone and lacks a portion of them. The data contain about 370,000 clones, approximately 91% of them singletons.

This receptor was identified in a person aged 18-60 years who received the Ad26.COV2.S COVID-19 vaccine or a placebo. Sample: peripheral blood, taken in a trial of Ad26.COV2.S vaccine versus placebo. The V and J genes are TRBV2 and TRBJ2-1, with D maybe TRBD1 (5 bases). The CDR3 region is CASTGNSNEQFF. CDR3 nucleotides: TGTGCCAGCACAGGGAACAGCAATGAGCAGTTCTTC.